This record concerns one TCR beta chain sequence. The data originate from a study of blood T cell repertoires in COVID-19. Study-level information: Specimens from acute and convalescent COVID-19 originated in the United States, Italy and Spain. Sources were T cells, B-cell-depleted T cells, or PBMCs; the material itself was cDNA or gDNA.

The CDR3 is 17 residues long. In germline, CDR1 is MNHEY, CDR2 SMNVEV (reference sequence). J lost 9 bases, V lost 6 bases, and 15 bases had no gene match. Profiled with immunoSEQ multiplex PCR; TCRdb holds only in-frame clones, not every one. Of approximately 130,000 clones listed, 85% are singletons. The chain carries TRBV27 and TRBJ2-1, with TRBD2 matching 12 bases. The TCR was taken from a human donor in a cohort sampled during active COVID-19. The specimen sequenced was peripheral blood. CDR3: CASSSFTVLAGGGEQFF. The DNA for the CDR3 is TGTGCCAGCAGCTCCTTCACAGTCCTAGCGGGAGGGGGTGAGCAGTTCTTC.